The source of this TCR beta chain is a study of CD8 T cells in ankylosing spondylitis (dated by TCRdb to the late 2010s). For the wider study: The study set out to find disease-linked TCR variants by profiling T cell receptor beta repertoires in ankylosing spondylitis patients and healthy donors. The full study cohort comprised about 24 ankylosing spondylitis patients and about 110 healthy donors. Samples of peripheral blood were taken, and for ankylosing spondylitis patients, synovial fluid was collected as well.

Overall study outcomes, separate from this receptor: The disease-linked clones showed a CD8+ phenotype and occurred at relatively low frequencies in peripheral blood. Significant enrichment of the disease-linked clones was reported in matched synovial fluid samples from ankylosing spondylitis patients. Some motif variants were previously reported in synovial fluid and blood of reactive arthritis patients, suggesting common disease-initiation mechanisms. A TCR beta motif made up of 7 to 9 highly homologous amino acid variants appeared to be characteristic of blood from ankylosing spondylitis patients.

The run used an Illumina HiSeq 2500. TCR beta libraries were prepared by quantitative 5'-RACE with molecular barcodes. In the paper's pipeline: A new computational method based on a probabilistic model of VDJ rearrangement was used to identify disease-linked TCR variants. Using fastp at Q25 and MiXCR, TCRdb reprocessed the public reads and kept productive beta chains. Rows matching on CDR3 protein sequence are summarized as one entry with the most common DNA and genes. The V and J calls reflect TCRdb's pipeline rather than the authors' work. Counted in this sample were hundreds of thousands of distinct CDR3 sequences; approximately 8.4% of them appeared once. The leading ten clones occupy approximately 5% of the sample. This clonotype was counted ten times or more. It has no known antigen specificity. Base-call qualities are not available, and no considerably larger clone is one nucleotide away. There are 15 amino acids in the CDR3, from cysteine to phenylalanine inclusive. Here the CDR3 DNA is all that survives: 45 bases in frame from base 1. The CDR1 and CDR2 encoded by the germline V gene (reference sequence) are DFQATT and SNEGSKA. V sheds 7 bases and J sheds 0 bases, leaving 18 bases between their ends.

The V and J genes are TRBV20-1 and TRBJ1-1; matching of 6 bases hints at TRBD1 as the D gene. The specimen was blood, either unsorted or a sorted T cell fraction (not recorded which). The source of this sequence is a female donor with ankylosing spondylitis or in good health (not recorded which). The DNA sequence is given as TGCAGTGTTTTCGGTTTGGGGGGCCTGAACACTGAAGCTTTCTTT. It encodes CSVFGLGGLNTEAFF.